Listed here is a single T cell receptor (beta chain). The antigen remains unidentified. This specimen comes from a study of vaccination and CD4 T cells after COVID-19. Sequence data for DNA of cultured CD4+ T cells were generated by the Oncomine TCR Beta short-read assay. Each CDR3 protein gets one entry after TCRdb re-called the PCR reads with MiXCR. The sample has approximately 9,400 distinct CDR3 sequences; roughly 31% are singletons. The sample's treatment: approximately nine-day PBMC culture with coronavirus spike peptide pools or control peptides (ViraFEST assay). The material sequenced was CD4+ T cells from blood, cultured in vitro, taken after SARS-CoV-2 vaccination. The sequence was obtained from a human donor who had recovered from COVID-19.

This CDR3 reads CASSYGTGRTSGYEQYF. Here the CDR3 DNA reads TGTGCCAGCAGTTACGGGACAGGGCGGACTAGCGGCTACGAGCAGTACTTC. The chain recombines TRBV6-2 or TRBV6-3 with TRBJ2-7, with D possibly TRBD2 on 10 matching bases. Looked up from germline, CDR1 is MNHEY and CDR2 is SVGEGT. The CDR3 consists of 17 residues. V lost 2 bases, J lost 3 bases, and 20 bases lay in between.